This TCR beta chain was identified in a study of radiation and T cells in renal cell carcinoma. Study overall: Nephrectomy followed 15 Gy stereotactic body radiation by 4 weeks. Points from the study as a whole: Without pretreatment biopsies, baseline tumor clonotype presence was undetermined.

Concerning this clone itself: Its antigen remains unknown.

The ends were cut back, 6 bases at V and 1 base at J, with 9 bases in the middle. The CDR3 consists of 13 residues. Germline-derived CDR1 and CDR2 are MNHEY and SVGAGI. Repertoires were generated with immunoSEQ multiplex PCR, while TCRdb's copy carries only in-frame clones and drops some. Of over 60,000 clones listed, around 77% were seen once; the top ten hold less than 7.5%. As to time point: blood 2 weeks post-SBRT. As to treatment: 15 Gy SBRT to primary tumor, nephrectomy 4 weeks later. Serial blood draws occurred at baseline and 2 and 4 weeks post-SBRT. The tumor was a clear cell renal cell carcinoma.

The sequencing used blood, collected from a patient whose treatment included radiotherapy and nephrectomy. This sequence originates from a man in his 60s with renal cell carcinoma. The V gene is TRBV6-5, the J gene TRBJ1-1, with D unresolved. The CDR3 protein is CASRSYKNTEAFF. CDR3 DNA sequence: TGTGCCAGCAGAAGCTACAAGAACACTGAAGCTTTCTTT.